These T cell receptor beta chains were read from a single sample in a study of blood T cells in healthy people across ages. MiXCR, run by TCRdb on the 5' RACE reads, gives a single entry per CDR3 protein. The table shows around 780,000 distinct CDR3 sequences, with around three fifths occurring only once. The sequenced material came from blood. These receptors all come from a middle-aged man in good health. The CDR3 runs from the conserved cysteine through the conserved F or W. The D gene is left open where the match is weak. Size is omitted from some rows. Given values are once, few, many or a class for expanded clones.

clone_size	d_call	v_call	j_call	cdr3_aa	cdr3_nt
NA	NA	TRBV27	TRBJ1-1	CASSAYRGLEAFF	TGTGCCAGCAGTGCATATAGGGGACTTGAAGCTTTCTTT
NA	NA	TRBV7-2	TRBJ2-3	CASSLALRGSSTSSTDTQYF	TGTGCCAGCAGCTTAGCCCTAAGAGGGAGTTCGACTAGTAGCACAGATACGCAGTATTTT
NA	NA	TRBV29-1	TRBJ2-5	CSVPFGRGRETQYF	TGCAGCGTTCCCTTTGGCAGGGGGAGGGAGACCCAGTACTTC
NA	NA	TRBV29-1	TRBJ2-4	CSVDAEGGNIQYF	TGCAGCGTTGACGCGGAGGGGGGAAACATTCAGTACTTC
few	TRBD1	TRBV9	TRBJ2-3	CASSVATGADTQYF	TGTGCCAGCAGCGTAGCCACAGGGGCAGATACGCAGTATTTT
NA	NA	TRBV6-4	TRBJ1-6	CASSEAWDSPLHF	TGTGCCAGCAGTGAAGCTTGGGATTCACCCCTCCACTTT
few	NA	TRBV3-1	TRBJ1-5	CASSLGDNQPQHF	TGTGCCAGCAGCCTAGGGGACAATCAGCCCCAGCATTTT
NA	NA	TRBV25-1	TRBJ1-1	CASSSDSSKAFF	TGTGCCAGCAGCTCTGACAGTTCTAAAGCTTTCTTT
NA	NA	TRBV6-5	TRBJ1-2	CASSTYLLQGPLTF	TGTGCCAGCAGCACCTACTTGTTACAGGGACCACTCACCTTC
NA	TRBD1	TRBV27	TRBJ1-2	CASSLGTGGASGYGYTF	TGTGCCAGCAGTTTAGGGACAGGGGGCGCGAGTGGCTATGGCTACACCTTC
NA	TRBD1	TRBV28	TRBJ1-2	CASSSGQGYNGYTF	TGTGCCAGCAGTTCGGGACAGGGTTATAACGGCTACACCTTC
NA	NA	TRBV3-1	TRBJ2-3	CASSQAVATDTQYF	TGTGCCAGCAGCCAAGCAGTGGCCACAGATACGCAGTATTTT
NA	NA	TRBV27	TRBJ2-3	CASSPYSGPTDTQYF	TGTGCCAGCAGTCCCTATAGCGGCCCTACAGATACGCAGTATTTT